The subject of this entry is one T cell receptor (beta chain). Germline V lookup: CDR1 MDHEN, CDR2 SYDVKM. The ends were cut back, 6 bases at V and 4 bases at J, with 16 bases in the middle. The CDR3 loop spans 15 amino acids. These data belong to a study of blood T cells in healthy people across ages. Study in general: Template-switching capture recovered about one barcoded beta molecule per two T cells.

A second PCR of about 6 to 12 cycles used a sample-barcoded 5' primer and a J-beta primer mix. Tags on each cDNA molecule came from a template-switch adaptor with 12 random nucleotides. Each CDR3 protein gets one entry after TCRdb re-called the 5' RACE reads with MiXCR. The data show 600,000 to 850,000 distinct CDR3 sequences, 25% seen once. These same data were also listed under a study on T cells of mothers and their children. That source notes: Mothers and children who were related shared slightly more overlap than unrelated pairs, but not significantly more.

Material: blood. This sequence originates from a boy aged 5-17 years in good health. V is TRBV28 and J is TRBJ2-1, with D perhaps TRBD1 (6 bases). Here the CDR3 DNA reads TGTGCCAGCAGCCCCTTCATGGGGACATACAATGAGCAGTTCTTC. Translating gives CASSPFMGTYNEQFF.